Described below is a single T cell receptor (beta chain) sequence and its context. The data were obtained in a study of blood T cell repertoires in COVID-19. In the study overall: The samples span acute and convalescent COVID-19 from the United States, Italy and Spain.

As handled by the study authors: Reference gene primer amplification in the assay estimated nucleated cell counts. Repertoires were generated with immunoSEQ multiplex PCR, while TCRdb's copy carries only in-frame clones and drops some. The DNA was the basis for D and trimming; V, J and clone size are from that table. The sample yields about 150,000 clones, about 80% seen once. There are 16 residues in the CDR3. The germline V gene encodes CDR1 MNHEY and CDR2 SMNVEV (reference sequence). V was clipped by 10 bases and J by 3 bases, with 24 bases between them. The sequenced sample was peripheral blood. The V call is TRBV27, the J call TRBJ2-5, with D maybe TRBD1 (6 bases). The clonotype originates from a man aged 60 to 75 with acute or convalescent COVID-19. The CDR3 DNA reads TGTGCCACCCACTTGGGGGCGATACCGAAAAAAGAGACCCAGTACTTC. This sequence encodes CATHLGAIPKKETQYF.